These 29 T cell receptor beta chains were sequenced from one sample in a study of shared clonotypes between healthy human individuals. Profiling relied on immunoSEQ multiplex PCR, and the TCRdb table lists in-frame clones only, not all of them. The repertoire holds about 690,000 clones, with roughly 91% as singletons. Sequenced: memory CD8+ T cells from PBMCs. Subset here: CD45RO+ cells pooled with CCR7-negative TemRA cells. The receptor source for this set is a man aged 18 to 30 in good health. Some clones in this sample may be carry-over from other donors' samples.

The J gene is TRBJ1-2, the V gene TRBV28; D is undetermined. Trimming pared 3 bases from V and 1 base from J, leaving 3 bases between. The CDR3 is 12 amino acids. In germline, CDR1 is MDHEN, CDR2 SYDVKM. The CDR3 region has the DNA TGTGCCAGCAGTTTGAATAACTATGGCTACACCTTC. Its translation: CASSLNNYGYTF.

This clone came up once. The chain has TRBV29-1 and TRBJ1-2; tentatively, D is TRBD1 (5 bases). This CDR3 contains 11 residues. V shed 8 bases and J shed 6 bases, with 13 bases lying between them. Per germline, CDR1 SQVTM and CDR2 ANQGSEA. CDR3 sequence: CSIRGIHGYTF. DNA for the CDR3: TGCAGCATAAGGGGTATTCATGGCTACACCTTC.

The rearrangement uses TRBV11-3 and TRBJ2-1, with 7 positions matching TRBD1. V gave up 4 bases and J gave up 8 bases; unmatched junction bases: 11. Germline CDR1 SGHNT, CDR2 YENEEA. The CDR3 covers 15 residues. For the CDR3, the DNA is TGTGCCAGCAGCTCAAGACAGGGTAAAATCGATGAGCAGTTCTTC. This codes for CASSSRQGKIDEQFF.

The V and J genes are TRBV6-1 and TRBJ1-5; D is unclear. This CDR3 spans 15 amino acids. The V and J ends lost 3 bases and 0 bases respectively, with 9 bases between them. Per the germline V gene, CDR1 is MNHNS and CDR2 is SASEGT. The CDR3 loop reads CASSDWAASNQPQHF. CDR3 DNA sequence: TGTGCCAGCAGTGATTGGGCAGCTAGCAATCAGCCCCAGCATTTT.

V is TRBV9 and J is TRBJ2-3; D is possibly TRBD2 (5 bases). CDR1 SGDLS and CDR2 YYNGEE come from the germline V gene. The V end was cut by 0 bases, the J end by 4 bases, with 12 bases between. The CDR3 sequence is 15 residues long. CDR3 protein: CASSVEGGWPDTQYF. In nucleotides, the CDR3 is TGTGCCAGCAGCGTAGAAGGAGGTTGGCCAGATACGCAGTATTTT.

The count of this clone is one. The V call is TRBV28, the J call TRBJ2-3; 15 bases map to TRBD2. There are 15 residues in the CDR3. Germline V gives CDR1 MDHEN, CDR2 SYDVKM. V lost 5 bases and J lost 10; bases outside the gene matches: 7. The CDR3 bases are TGTGCCAGCAGTGAAGGACTAGCGGGAGGGGGTGCGCAGTATTTT. Translation: CASSEGLAGGGAQYF.

This clone was seen a single time. The V call is TRBV4-3, the J call TRBJ1-3; no reliable D call. Germline CDR1 is LGHNA and CDR2 is YSLEER. CDR3 length equals 16 residues. V lost 3 bases and J lost 0, with 12 bases in between. This chain's CDR3 is CASSHGRTDSGNTIYF. In DNA, the CDR3 is TGCGCCAGCAGCCATGGACGGACGGACTCTGGAAACACCATATATTTT.

This clone was detected only once. V usage is TRBV30 and J usage is TRBJ2-1; D ambiguous. With 2 bases removed from V and 5 bases from J, the gap between germline ends came to 16 bases. CDR3 length: 15 residues. In germline, CDR1 is GTSNPN, CDR2 SVGIG (reference sequence). CDR3 residues: CAWSLWGSQNNEQFF. CDR3 nucleotide sequence: TGTGCCTGGAGTTTGTGGGGATCCCAGAACAATGAGCAGTTCTTC.

The sample holds a few counts of this clone. The chain links TRBV27 to TRBJ1-1; D is possibly TRBD1 (6 bases). Trimming took off 4 bases at V and 1 base at J, with 13 bases between the two ends. Germline CDR1 reads MNHEY; CDR2 reads SMNVEV (reference sequence). This CDR3 region has 15 residues. CDR3 nucleotide sequence: TGTGCCAGCAGTTCCCGGGACATACCGAACACTGAAGCTTTCTTT. Protein product: CASSSRDIPNTEAFF.

This clone was detected once. The chain couples TRBV27 to TRBJ2-7; either TRBD1 or TRBD2 may supply D (5 bases each). V lost 6 bases, J lost 2 bases, and 11 bases lay in between. Germline V gene sequence: CDR1 MNHEY, CDR2 SMNVEV (reference sequence). The CDR3 sequence is 13 residues long. The CDR3 spells CASRGDGTYEQYF. CDR3 sequence (DNA): TGTGCCAGCAGGGGGGACGGTACCTACGAGCAGTACTTC.

The sample holds one count of this clone. This chain uses TRBV5-5 with TRBJ2-1; possible D gene TRBD2, 5 bases. Looked up from germline, CDR1 is SGHKS and CDR2 is YYEKEE (reference sequence). This CDR3 has 14 amino acids. The ends were cut back, 4 bases at V and 7 bases at J, with 15 bases in the middle. This chain's CDR3 is CASSPAAKDNEQFF. In DNA form, the CDR3 reads TGTGCCAGCAGCCCAGCGGCGAAGGATAATGAGCAGTTCTTC. The full variable domain, completed using reference TRBV5-5 and TRBJ2-1, is DAGVTQSPTHLIKTRGQQVTLRCSPISGHKSVSWYQQVLGQGPQFIFQYYEKEERGRGNFPDRFSARQFPNYSSELNVNALLLGDSALYLCASSPAAKDNEQFFGPGTRLTVL.

The rearrangement uses TRBV4-3 and TRBJ1-1; no firm D call. With 1 base removed from V and 6 bases from J, the gap between germline ends came to 9 bases. CDR1 is LGHNA and CDR2 is YSLEER in the germline V gene. The CDR3 covers 13 residues. CDR3 in amino acids: CASSQGGAAEAFF. CDR3 nucleotides: TGCGCCAGCAGCCAAGGTGGAGCCGCTGAAGCTTTCTTT.

V usage is TRBV7-3 and J usage is TRBJ2-1, with 7 bases matching TRBD2. The trim removed 5 bases at V and 2 bases at J, leaving 6 bases unmatched. The CDR3 is 15 residues long. The germline V gene has CDR1 SGHTA and CDR2 FQGTGA. The CDR3 here is CASSATGGPYNEQFF. The CDR3 coding sequence is TGTGCCAGCAGCGCGACGGGAGGTCCCTACAATGAGCAGTTCTTC.

The genes are TRBV28 and TRBJ1-1; D not certain. This CDR3 region has 10 residues. CDR1 is MDHEN and CDR2 is SYDVKM in the germline V gene. V lost 4 bases to trimming and J lost 7 bases, with 4 bases between them. CDR3 loop: CASSSHEAFF. CDR3 DNA: TGTGCCAGCAGTTCCCATGAAGCTTTCTTT.

V and J are TRBV7-6 and TRBJ1-3; tentative D call: TRBD1 (5 bases). CDR1 and CDR2 (germline): SGHVS, FNYEAQ. The V gene lost 7 bases and the J gene lost 0 bases, with 16 bases spanning the gap. This CDR3 is 16 amino acids long. The CDR3 region has the DNA TGTGCCAGCAATATAGGGACCTCATCCTCTGGAAACACCATATATTTT. Protein: CASNIGTSSSGNTIYF.

J is TRBJ2-5 and V is TRBV25-1; D assignment may be TRBD1 or TRBD2 (5 bases each). Germline CDR1 is MGHDK and CDR2 is SYGVNS. The length of the CDR3 is 11 residues. The V gene lost 8 bases and the J gene lost 5 bases, with 9 bases spanning the gap. The CDR3 region is CASPEGETQYF. The CDR3 nucleotides are TGTGCCAGCCCTGAGGGGGAGACCCAGTACTTC.

This chain joins TRBV7-9 and TRBJ2-2, with 9 bases matching TRBD2. V lost 1 base, J lost 5 bases, and 8 bases stayed unmatched. The CDR3 totals 17 residues. Germline V gives CDR1 SEHNR, CDR2 FQNEAQ (reference sequence). The CDR3 loop is CASSLGLAGRRTGELFF. The CDR3 DNA reads TGTGCCAGCAGCTTAGGTCTAGCGGGACGTCGGACCGGGGAGCTGTTTTTT.

The chain recombines TRBV28 with TRBJ2-1; a possible D gene is TRBD1 (6 bases). Germline CDR1 MDHEN, CDR2 SYDVKM. Trimming shortened V by 3 bases and J by 4 bases, and 16 bases separated the two germline ends. CDR3 length equals 16 residues. The chain's CDR3 is CASSFFGQSEYNEQFF. CDR3 sequence (DNA): TGTGCCAGCAGTTTTTTCGGACAGTCCGAATACAATGAGCAGTTCTTC.

The rearrangement uses TRBV27 and TRBJ1-4; 11 bases map to TRBD1. V shed 5 bases and J 7 bases; nucleotides not matched to a gene: 9. This CDR3 has 16 amino acids. The germline V gene has CDR1 MNHEY and CDR2 SMNVEV (reference sequence). The CDR3 region is CASSTRTGGISEKLFF. In DNA form, the CDR3 reads TGTGCCAGCAGTACACGGACAGGGGGCATCAGTGAAAAACTGTTTTTT. Full variable domain (missing parts from reference TRBV27 and TRBJ1-4): EAQVTQNPRYLITVTGKKLTVTCSQNMNHEYMSWYRQDPGLGLRQIYYSMNVEVTDKGDVPEGYKVSRKEKRNFPLILESPSPNQTSLYFCASSTRTGGISEKLFFGSGTQLSVL.

The chain recombines TRBV4-1 with TRBJ2-2, with TRBD2 identical over 12 bases. Trimming removed 4 bases from V and 5 bases from J; junction bases left unmatched: 5. The V gene's germline CDR1 is MGHRA and CDR2 YSYEKL. The CDR3 consists of 16 residues. DNA for the CDR3: TGCGCCAGCAGCCTACTAGCGGGAGGCGGAACCGGGGAGCTGTTTTTT. Its protein is CASSLLAGGGTGELFF.

DNA for the CDR3: TGTGCCTGGATGGGGTTTGGACAGGGGGCGTACGAGCAGTACTTC. Translation gives CAWMGFGQGAYEQYF. The rearrangement links TRBV30 to TRBJ2-7; 11 positions match TRBD1. The CDR3 runs to 15 residues. Trimming removed 4 bases from V and 4 bases from J; junction bases left unmatched: 9. The germline CDR1 and CDR2 sequences are GTSNPN and SVGIG (reference sequence).

The chain links TRBV27 to TRBJ2-3; unclear D gene. The V and J ends lost 2 bases and 0 bases respectively, with 6 bases between them. Germline-derived CDR1 and CDR2 are MNHEY and SMNVEV (reference sequence). The CDR3 is 14 residues long. Here the CDR3 DNA reads TGTGCCAGCAGTTTAGGGCAGAGCACAGATACGCAGTATTTT. Translating gives CASSLGQSTDTQYF.

The CDR3 nucleotides read TGTGCCAGCAGTTTTGGTACAGGACCGAACACCGGGGAGCTGTTTTTT. This encodes CASSFGTGPNTGELFF. This chain links TRBV28 with TRBJ2-2; a weak D match, TRBD1 (5 bases). V was shortened by 3 bases and J by 0 bases, with 11 bases between the two germline ends. The CDR3 totals 16 residues. The V gene's germline CDR1 is MDHEN and CDR2 SYDVKM.

The chain employs TRBV7-9 and TRBJ2-7; 7 nucleotides align to TRBD1. The germline V gene encodes CDR1 SEHNR and CDR2 FQNEAQ (reference sequence). With V trimmed by 8 bases and J by 2 bases, 21 bases remained unmatched. The CDR3 has 18 residues. CDR3 nucleotide sequence: TGTGCCAGCTCCGGTGAGGGGAGCCGGGACAGAGAAACCTACGAGCAGTACTTC. Its protein product is CASSGEGSRDRETYEQYF.

The chain combines TRBV6-9 with TRBJ2-1; no clear D. The CDR3 consists of 9 residues. Germline CDR1 reads MNHGY; CDR2 reads SVAAGI. With 2 bases removed from V and 11 bases from J, the gap between germline ends came to 1 base. CDR3 region: CASSYKQFF. In DNA form, the CDR3 reads TGTGCCAGCAGTTATAAGCAGTTCTTC.

The chain employs TRBV5-6 and TRBJ2-7; TRBD2 is a possible D gene (5 bases). CDR1 is SGHDT and CDR2 is YYEEEE in the germline V gene. This CDR3 has 13 amino acids. V was clipped by 4 bases and J by 6 bases, with 14 bases between them. The CDR3 region is CASSPDSGIEQYF. The CDR3 DNA is TGTGCCAGCAGCCCAGATTCCGGGATCGAGCAGTACTTC.

The J gene is TRBJ1-1, the V gene TRBV27, with 8 bases identical to TRBD1. Trimming removed 6 bases from V and 1 base from J; junction bases left unmatched: 10. The CDR3 totals 16 residues. Per germline, CDR1 MNHEY and CDR2 SMNVEV (reference sequence). This chain's CDR3 is CASSQGFGTGNTEAFF. For the CDR3, the DNA is TGTGCCAGCAGCCAGGGTTTCGGGACAGGGAACACTGAAGCTTTCTTT.

The chain recombines TRBV7-2 with TRBJ1-4, with D possibly being TRBD1 (6 bases). CDR3 size: 14 residues. CDR1 is SGHTA, CDR2 FQGNSA, per germline. V was shortened by 6 bases and J by 4 bases, with 12 bases between the two germline ends. The CDR3 here is CASRLDSRNEKLFF. The CDR3 nucleotides are TGTGCCAGCAGATTGGACAGCCGTAATGAAAAACTGTTTTTT.

The CDR3 protein is CASSFSEWMGEQYF. The DNA for the CDR3 is TGTGCCAGCAGCTTTTCGGAGTGGATGGGGGAGCAGTACTTC. This chain uses TRBV5-4 with TRBJ2-7; D remains unclear. The CDR3 has 14 residues. From germline, CDR1 is SGHNT and CDR2 YYREEE (reference sequence). V lost 2 bases and J lost 7, with 16 bases in between.